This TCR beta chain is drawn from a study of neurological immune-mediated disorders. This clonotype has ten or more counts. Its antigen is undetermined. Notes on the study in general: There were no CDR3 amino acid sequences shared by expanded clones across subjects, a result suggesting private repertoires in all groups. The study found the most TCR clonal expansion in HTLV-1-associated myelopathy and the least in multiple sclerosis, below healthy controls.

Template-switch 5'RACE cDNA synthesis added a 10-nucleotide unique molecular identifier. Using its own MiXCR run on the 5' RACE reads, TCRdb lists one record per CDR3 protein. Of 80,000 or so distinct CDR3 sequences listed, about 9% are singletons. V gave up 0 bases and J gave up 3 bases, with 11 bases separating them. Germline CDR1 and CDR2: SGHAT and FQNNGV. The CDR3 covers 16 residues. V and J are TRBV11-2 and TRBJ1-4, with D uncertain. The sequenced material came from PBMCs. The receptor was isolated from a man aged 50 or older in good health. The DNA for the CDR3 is TGTGCCAGCAGCTTAGACGCGGGCCCGGCTAATGAAAAACTGTTTTTT. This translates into CASSLDAGPANEKLFF. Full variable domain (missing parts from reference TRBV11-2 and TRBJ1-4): EAGVAQSPRYKIIEKRQSVAFWCNPISGHATLYWYQQILGQGPKLLIQFQNNGVVDDSQLPKDRFSAERLKGVDSTLKIQPAKLEDSAVYLCASSLDAGPANEKLFFGSGTQLSVL.